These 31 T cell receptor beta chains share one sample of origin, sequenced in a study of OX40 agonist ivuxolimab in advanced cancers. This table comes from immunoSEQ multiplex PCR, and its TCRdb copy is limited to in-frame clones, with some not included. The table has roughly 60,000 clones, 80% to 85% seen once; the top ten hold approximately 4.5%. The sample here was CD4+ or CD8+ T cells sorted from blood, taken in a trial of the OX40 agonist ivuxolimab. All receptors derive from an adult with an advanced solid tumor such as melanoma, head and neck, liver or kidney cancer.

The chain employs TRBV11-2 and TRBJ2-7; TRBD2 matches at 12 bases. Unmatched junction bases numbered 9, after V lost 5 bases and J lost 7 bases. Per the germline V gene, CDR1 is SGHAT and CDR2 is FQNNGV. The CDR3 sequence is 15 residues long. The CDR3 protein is CASSPASGGAEEQYF. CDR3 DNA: TGTGCCAGCAGCCCCGCTAGCGGGGGGGCCGAAGAGCAGTACTTC.

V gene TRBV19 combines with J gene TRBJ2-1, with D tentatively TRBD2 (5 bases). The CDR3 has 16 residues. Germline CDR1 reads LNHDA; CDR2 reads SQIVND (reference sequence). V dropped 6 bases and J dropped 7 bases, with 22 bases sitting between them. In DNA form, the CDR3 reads TGTGCCAGTAGGGAAAATGGACGGGGAGAACTGAATGAGCAGTTCTTC. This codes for CASRENGRGELNEQFF.

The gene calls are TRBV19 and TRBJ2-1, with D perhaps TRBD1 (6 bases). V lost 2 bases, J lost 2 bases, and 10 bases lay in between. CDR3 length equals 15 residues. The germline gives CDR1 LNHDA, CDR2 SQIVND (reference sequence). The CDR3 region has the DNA TGTGCCAGTAGTATAAGTCAGGGGCCCTACAATGAGCAGTTCTTC. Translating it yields CASSISQGPYNEQFF. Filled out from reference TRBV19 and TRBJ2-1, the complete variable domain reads DGGITQSPKYLFRKEGQNVTLSCEQNLNHDAMYWYRQDPGQGLRLIYYSQIVNDFQKGDIAEGYSVSREKKESFPLTVTSAQKNPTAFYLCASSISQGPYNEQFFGPGTRLTVL.

The CDR3 is CASNEGRTNEKLFF. The CDR3 DNA reads as TGCGCCAGCAACGAGGGGCGAACTAATGAAAAACTGTTTTTT. The chain has TRBV5-1 and TRBJ1-4; TRBD1 is a possible D gene (5 bases). The CDR3 length is 14 residues. CDR1 and CDR2 from the germline V gene are SGHRS and YFSETQ. V was cut by 6 bases and J by 1 base, with 10 bases left in between.

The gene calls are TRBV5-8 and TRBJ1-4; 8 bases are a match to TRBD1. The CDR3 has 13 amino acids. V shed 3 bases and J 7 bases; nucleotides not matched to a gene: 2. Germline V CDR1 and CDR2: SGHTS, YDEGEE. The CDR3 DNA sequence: TGTGCCAGCAGCTGGACAGGGCCTGAAAAACTGTTTTTT. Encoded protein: CASSWTGPEKLFF.

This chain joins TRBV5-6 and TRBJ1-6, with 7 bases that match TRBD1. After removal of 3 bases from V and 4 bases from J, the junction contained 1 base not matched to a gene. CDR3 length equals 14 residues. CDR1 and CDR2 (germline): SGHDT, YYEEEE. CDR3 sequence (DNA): TGTGCCAGCAGCTCGGGACAGTATAATTCACCCCTCCACTTT. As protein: CASSSGQYNSPLHF. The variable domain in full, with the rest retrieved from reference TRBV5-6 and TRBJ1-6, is DAGVTQSPTHLIKTRGQQVTLRCSPKSGHDTVSWYQQALGQGPQFIFQYYEEEERQRGNFPDRFSGHQFPNYSSELNVNALLLGDSALYLCASSSGQYNSPLHFGNGTRLTVT.

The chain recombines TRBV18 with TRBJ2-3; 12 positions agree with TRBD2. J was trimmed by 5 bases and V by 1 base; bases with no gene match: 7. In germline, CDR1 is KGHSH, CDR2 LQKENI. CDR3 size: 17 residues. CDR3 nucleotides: TGTGCCAGCTCACCACTTGGTGCACTAGCGGGAGGAGATACGCAGTATTTT. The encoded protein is CASSPLGALAGGDTQYF.

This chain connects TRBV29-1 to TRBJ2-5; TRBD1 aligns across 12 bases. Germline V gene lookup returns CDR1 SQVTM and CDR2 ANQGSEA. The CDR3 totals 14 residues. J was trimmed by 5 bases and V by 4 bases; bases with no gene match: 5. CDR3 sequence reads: CSVGRDRGRETQYF. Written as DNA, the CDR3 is TGCAGCGTTGGCCGGGACAGGGGGCGGGAGACCCAGTACTTC.

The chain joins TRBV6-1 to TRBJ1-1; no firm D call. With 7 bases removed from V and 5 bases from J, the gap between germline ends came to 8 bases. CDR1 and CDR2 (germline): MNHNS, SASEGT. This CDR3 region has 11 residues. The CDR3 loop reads CASILGTEAFF. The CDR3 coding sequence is TGTGCCAGCATTCTTGGGACTGAAGCTTTCTTT.

CDR3 sequence reads: CASSARFENNEQFF. As DNA, the CDR3 is TGTGCCAGCAGCGCCCGGTTCGAGAACAATGAGCAGTTCTTC. The J gene is TRBJ2-1, the V gene TRBV9; D gene unclear. The germline V gene has CDR1 SGDLS and CDR2 YYNGEE. The CDR3 sequence is 14 residues long. V lost 3 bases, J lost 5 bases, and 12 bases lay in between.

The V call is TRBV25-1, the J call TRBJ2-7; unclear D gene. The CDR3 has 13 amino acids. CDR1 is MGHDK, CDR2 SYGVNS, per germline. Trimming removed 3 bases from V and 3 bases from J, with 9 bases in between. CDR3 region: CASSDSDRYEQYF. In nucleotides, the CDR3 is TGTGCCAGCAGTGATTCCGACCGCTACGAGCAGTACTTC.

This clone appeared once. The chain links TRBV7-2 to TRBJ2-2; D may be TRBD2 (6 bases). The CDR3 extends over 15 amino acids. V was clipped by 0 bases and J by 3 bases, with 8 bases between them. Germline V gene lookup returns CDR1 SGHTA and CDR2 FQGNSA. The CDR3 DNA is TGTGCCAGCAGCTTAGCGGGACTCGACACCGGGGAGCTGTTTTTT. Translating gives CASSLAGLDTGELFF.

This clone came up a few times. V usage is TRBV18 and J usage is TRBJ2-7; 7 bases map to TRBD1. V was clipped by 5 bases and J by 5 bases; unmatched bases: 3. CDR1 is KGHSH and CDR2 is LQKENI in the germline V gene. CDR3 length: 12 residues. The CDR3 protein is CASSDDRDEQYF. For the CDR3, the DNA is TGTGCCAGCTCAGACGACAGGGACGAGCAGTACTTC.

The DNA for the CDR3 is TGTGCCATCAGTGGGACAGGGGGCAACACCGGGGAGCTGTTTTTT. It encodes CAISGTGGNTGELFF. J is TRBJ2-2 and V is TRBV10-3, with 11 bases that match TRBD1. The CDR3 length is 15 residues. Per the germline V gene, CDR1 is ENHRY and CDR2 is SYGVKD. V gave up 4 bases and J gave up 2 bases; unmatched junction bases: 0.

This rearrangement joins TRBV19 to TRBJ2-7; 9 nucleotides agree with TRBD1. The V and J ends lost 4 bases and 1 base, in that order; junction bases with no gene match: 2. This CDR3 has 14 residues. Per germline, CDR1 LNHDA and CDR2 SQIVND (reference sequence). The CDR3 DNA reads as TGTGCCAGTAGTACACAGGGGGCTTCCTACGAGCAGTACTTC. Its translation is CASSTQGASYEQYF.

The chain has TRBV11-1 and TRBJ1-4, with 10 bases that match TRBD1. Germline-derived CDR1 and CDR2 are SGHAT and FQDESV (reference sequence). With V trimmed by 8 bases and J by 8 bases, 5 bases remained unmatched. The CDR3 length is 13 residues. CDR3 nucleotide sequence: TGTGCCAGCCGGGACAGGGGCGGCGAAAAACTGTTTTTT. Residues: CASRDRGGEKLFF. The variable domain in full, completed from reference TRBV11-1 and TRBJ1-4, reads EAEVAQSPRYKITEKSQAVAFWCDPISGHATLYWYRQILGQGPELLVQFQDESVVDDSQLPKDRFSAERLKGVDSTLKIQPAELGDSAMYLCASRDRGGEKLFFGSGTQLSVL.

CDR3 region: CASSVAGGGNWEQYF. The CDR3 bases are TGTGCCAGCAGCGTCGCGGGGGGAGGGAATTGGGAGCAGTACTTC. The chain is built from TRBV9 and TRBJ2-7, with TRBD2 matching 8 bases. CDR1 SGDLS and CDR2 YYNGEE come from the germline V gene. Germline trimming cut 2 bases from V and 7 bases from J; bases unmatched to any gene: 11. The CDR3 extends over 15 amino acids.

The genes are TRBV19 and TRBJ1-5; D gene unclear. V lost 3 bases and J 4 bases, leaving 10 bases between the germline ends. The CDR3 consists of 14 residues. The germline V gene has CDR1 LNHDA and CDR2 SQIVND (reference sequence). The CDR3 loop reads CASSIREENQPQHF. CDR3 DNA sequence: TGTGCCAGTAGTATTAGGGAGGAAAATCAGCCCCAGCATTTT.

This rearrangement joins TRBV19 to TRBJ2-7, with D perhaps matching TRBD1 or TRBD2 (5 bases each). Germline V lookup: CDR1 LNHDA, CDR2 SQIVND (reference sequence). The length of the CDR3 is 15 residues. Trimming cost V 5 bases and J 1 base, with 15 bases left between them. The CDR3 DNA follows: TGTGCCAGTAGTGCCCGGGACCCGACTTCCTACGAGCAGTACTTC. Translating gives CASSARDPTSYEQYF.

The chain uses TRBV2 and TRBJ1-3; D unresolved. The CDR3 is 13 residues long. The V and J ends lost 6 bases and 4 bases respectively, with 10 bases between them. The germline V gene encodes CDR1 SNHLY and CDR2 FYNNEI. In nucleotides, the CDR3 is TGTGCCAGCAGGGAGAATGACGGAAACACCATATATTTT. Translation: CASRENDGNTIYF.

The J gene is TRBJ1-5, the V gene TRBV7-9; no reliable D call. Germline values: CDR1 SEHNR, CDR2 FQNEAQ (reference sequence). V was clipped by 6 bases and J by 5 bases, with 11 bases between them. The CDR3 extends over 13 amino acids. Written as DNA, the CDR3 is TGTGCCAGCAGTTTGGCGGAGGATCAGCCCCAGCATTTT. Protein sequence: CASSLAEDQPQHF.

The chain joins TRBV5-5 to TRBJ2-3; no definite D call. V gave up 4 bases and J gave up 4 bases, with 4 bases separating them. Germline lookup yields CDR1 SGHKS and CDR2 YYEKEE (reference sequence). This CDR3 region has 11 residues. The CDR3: CASSRADTQYF. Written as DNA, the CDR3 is TGTGCCAGCAGCCGAGCAGATACGCAGTATTTT.

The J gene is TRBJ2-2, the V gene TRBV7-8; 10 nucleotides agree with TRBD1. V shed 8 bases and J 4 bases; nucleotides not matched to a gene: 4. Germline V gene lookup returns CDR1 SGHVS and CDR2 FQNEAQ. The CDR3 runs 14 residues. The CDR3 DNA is TGTGCCAGCTCCGGGACAGGGGCCACCGGGGAGCTGTTTTTT. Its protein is CASSGTGATGELFF.

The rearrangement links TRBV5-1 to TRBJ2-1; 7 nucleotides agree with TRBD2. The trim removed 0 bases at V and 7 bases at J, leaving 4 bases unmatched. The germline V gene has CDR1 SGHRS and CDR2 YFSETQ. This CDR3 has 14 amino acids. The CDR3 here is CASSLELARNEQFF. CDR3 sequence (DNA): TGCGCCAGCAGCTTGGAACTAGCGCGGAATGAGCAGTTCTTC.

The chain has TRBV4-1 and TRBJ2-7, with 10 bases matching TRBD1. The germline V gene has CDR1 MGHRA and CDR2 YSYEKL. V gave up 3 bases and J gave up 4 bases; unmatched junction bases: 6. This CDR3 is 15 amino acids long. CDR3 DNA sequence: TGCGCCAGCAGCCAGGGGACAGGGGTCCTTTACGAGCAGTACTTC. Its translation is CASSQGTGVLYEQYF.

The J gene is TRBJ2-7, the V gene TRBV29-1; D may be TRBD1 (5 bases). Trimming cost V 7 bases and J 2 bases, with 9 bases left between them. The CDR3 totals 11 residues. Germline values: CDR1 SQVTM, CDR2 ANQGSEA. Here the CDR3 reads CSAGPAYEQYF. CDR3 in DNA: TGCAGCGCAGGGCCAGCCTACGAGCAGTACTTC.

In DNA, the CDR3 is TGTGCCAGCAGCCTCTGGGGTCAGTTTTATGGCTACACCTTC. Residues: CASSLWGQFYGYTF. This chain connects TRBV5-5 to TRBJ1-2; D ambiguous. V shed 4 bases and J shed 5 bases, with 15 bases lying between them. CDR1 is SGHKS and CDR2 is YYEKEE in the germline V gene (reference sequence). The CDR3 consists of 14 residues.

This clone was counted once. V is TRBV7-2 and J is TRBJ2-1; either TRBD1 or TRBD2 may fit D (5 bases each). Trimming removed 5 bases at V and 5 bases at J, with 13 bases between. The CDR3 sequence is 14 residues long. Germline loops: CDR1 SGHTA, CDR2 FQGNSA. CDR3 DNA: TGTGCCAGCAGCGCCCCGGGACGCCACAATGAGCAGTTCTTC. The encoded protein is CASSAPGRHNEQFF.

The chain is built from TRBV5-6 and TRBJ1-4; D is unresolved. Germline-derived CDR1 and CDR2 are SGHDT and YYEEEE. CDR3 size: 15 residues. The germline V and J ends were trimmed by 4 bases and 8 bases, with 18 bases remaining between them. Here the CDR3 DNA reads TGTGCCAGCAGCCTAAGGACGAAGGGAAAGGAAAAACTGTTTTTT. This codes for CASSLRTKGKEKLFF.

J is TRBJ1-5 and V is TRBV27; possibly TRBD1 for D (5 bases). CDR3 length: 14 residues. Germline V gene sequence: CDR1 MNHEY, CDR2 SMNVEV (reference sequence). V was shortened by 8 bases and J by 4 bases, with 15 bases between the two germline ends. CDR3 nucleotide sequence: TGTGCCAGCCGGGGGGTCGAATCAAATCAGCCCCAGCATTTT. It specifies CASRGVESNQPQHF.

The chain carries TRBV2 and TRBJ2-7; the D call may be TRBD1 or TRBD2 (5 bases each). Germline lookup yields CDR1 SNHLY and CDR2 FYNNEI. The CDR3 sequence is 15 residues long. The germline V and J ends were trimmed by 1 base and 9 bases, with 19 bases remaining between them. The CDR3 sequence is CASSEGIRDPGGQYF. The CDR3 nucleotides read TGTGCCAGCAGTGAAGGGATCCGGGACCCCGGAGGGCAGTACTTC.